This T cell receptor beta chain was identified during a study of cytomegalovirus exposure and HLA in healthy donors (dated by TCRdb to about 2017). The study in broad terms: In an earlier analysis of some 610 of the donors, approximately 300 Gb of sequence data and approximately 100 million unique TCR beta sequences from roughly 180 million T cells were reported. Four to six DR-DQ haplotypes were handled as single units for association and clustering, since linkage in the cohort was strong. Along with the approximately 620-subject first cohort, a separate validation cohort of over a hundred different subjects was used. Typing coverage differed by locus: A, B, C, DRB1 and DQB1 were typed in about 629-630 donors, DQA1 in about 500, DPA1 in some 600, and DPB1 in roughly 470. In a later genetic analysis, genome-wide SNP genotypes for 398 of the 666 donors were used, and that subset was treated as a discovery cohort. Donor age, sex, ethnicity and CMV serostatus were compiled together with the repertoire data. Across roughly 420 genotyped donors of the cohort, an average of approximately 240,000 unique TCR beta nucleotide sequences per donor were sequenced, and roughly 20% of those sequences were non-productive. To study patterns of TCR occurrence, a later analysis re-analyzed previously published TCR beta repertoires from 600 to 750 donors and added high-resolution HLA genotyping. The study profiled the T cell repertoires of under 700 subjects by immunosequencing and related them to cytomegalovirus serostatus. About 280 gigabases of sequencing data and around 90 million unique TCR sequences made up an early release that covered about 640 HLA-typed donors. Rather than using new phenotypic data, the later analysis identified candidate immune exposures from TCR beta sequences and from how often those sequences occurred across donors. HLA typing covered class I and class II loci at four-digit resolution. The aim of the study was to test whether cataloging public T cell receptors could identify signatures of past pathogen exposure. High-throughput TCR immunosequencing, statistical association of individual TCRs with disease status, and machine learning were combined to predict cytomegalovirus infection status. Every repertoire in the discovery cohort had been generated on one and the same sequencing platform. In an earlier analysis of 500 to 650 of the donors, high-throughput TCR beta sequencing was used to judge whether each TCR beta V gene segment behaved as functional or pseudogenic. Of the 300 to 450 genotyped donors, 75% to 85% were placed in the genetic ancestry cluster associated with self-reported Caucasian donors.

Libraries were prepared through the immunoSEQ multiplex PCR assay. For the multiplex PCR, a mixture combining 60 forward primers for TCR Vbeta segments and 13 reverse primers for TCR Jbeta segments was used. Amplification of the CDR3 region of rearranged TCR beta genes was performed with a multiplex PCR assay on genomic DNA. On the Illumina HiSeq System, the amplified TCR beta libraries were sequenced as 87-base-pair reads. The study's processing was this. A later analysis counted some 80 million unique TCR beta chains across the 650 to 700 repertoires, and around 9.9 million of these chains were shared by at least two donors. A nearest-neighbor algorithm error-corrected the raw reads and collapsed the reads into unique sequences, merging closely related sequences to remove PCR and sequencing errors. To assign V, D and J gene segments, CDR3 sequences were aligned to IMGT reference sequences. For a sequence to be retained, a match of at least six nucleotides was required to both a V gene segment and a J gene segment. Rearrangements were classified as productive when the CDR3 lacked stop codons and remained in frame with V and J, and all other rearrangements were classified as non-productive. CDR3 was defined according to IMGT convention as the region running from the second conserved V-encoded cysteine to the conserved J-encoded phenylalanine. Sequences without an unambiguous match to a single V gene segment were excluded from the earlier analysis of 587 of the donors. An earlier analysis of some 500 of the donors classified V segments as functional when productive rearrangements were above 56.7% and as segregating when the standard deviation between donors was above 5%. A statistical classification framework was developed to diagnose cytomegalovirus status using the catalog of TCR beta chain sequences. In a later analysis, V and J genes were assigned by comparing TCR nucleotide sequences against IMGT/GENE-DB human TR gene sequences. A later analysis assigned CDR3 sequences and most-parsimonious VDJ recombination scenarios with the TCRdist pipeline. In a later analysis, each TCR beta chain was defined by its CDR3 amino acid sequence together with its V-gene family, and reads without a unique V-gene family were excluded. In a later analysis, 500 to 700 highly shared, low-generation-probability nucleotide sequences were removed to address suspected cross-contamination and a sequencing artifact. For each public chain, a later analysis derived a clonal expansion index from normalized ranks of inferred template counts within each repertoire. A later analysis computed generation probabilities with a VDJ recombination model fitted to out-of-frame rearrangements, and checked the results against IGoR. In a later analysis, hypergeometric tests were used to score TCR-TCR, TCR-HLA and TCR-CMV co-occurrence, with a repertoire-size bias correction applied to TCR pairs. To estimate false discovery rates, a later analysis permuted the HLA or CMV assignments 20 times. In a later analysis, co-occurring TCRs were grouped with DBSCAN, and TCRdist sequence similarity was added when clustering was performed within HLA-allele-positive subsets. Co-occurrence clustering excluded repertoires with fewer than 30,000 or more than 120,000 public chains, plus five with anomalous nucleotide sharing. This immuneACCESS table, as held by TCRdb, lists in-frame sequences with V and J called but not all clones. Of the missing ones, under half trace to an unresolved V gene in checked studies; the others have no known cause. That table furnishes V, J and clone size, whereas the DNA furnished D and trimming. This sample has about 200,000 clones in its table, and around 80% of those were observed once. The leading ten clones occupy around 2.8% of the sample.

The cohort consisted of some 730 healthy bone marrow donors. At the time of sampling, every cohort member was nominally healthy, though immune exposures that went unrecorded were likely present. The donor tested CMV seronegative and was one of the 352 seronegative cohort members. A peripheral blood sample was collected from each donor, and TCR beta sequencing was performed on peripheral blood mononuclear cells. Genomic DNA extraction from the blood cell samples was performed with the Qiagen DNeasy Blood Extraction Kit. Worth noting for this clone: The specificity of this receptor is unknown. Base quality data are lacking; no much larger clone is found one base away.

Points the paper makes about the study in general: A further reported finding was that TCR beta sequences accurately predicted the HLA-A and HLA-B alleles for most subjects in the first cohort. A later analysis found that most CMV-associated TCR beta chains appeared HLA-restricted, with HLA associations seemingly driven largely by CMV exposure. In an earlier analysis of 587 of the donors, most TCR beta V segments appeared in productive rearrangements about 87% or about 30% of the time, broadly matching IMGT annotations. Because the 87-base-pair reads could not distinguish some IMGT-functional V segments, including TRBV6-2 and TRBV6-3, those segments were excluded. V-gene and J-gene trimming of TCR beta chains was associated with a missense DCLRE1C variant in a later genetic analysis, and the association was replicated in an independent cohort. The only immune exposure information available for the cohort was CMV serostatus. While some public TCRs were present in many individuals, most TCR sequences turned up only very rarely across donors. Linkage disequilibrium might explain the correlated functional status among segregating V segments, but an unknown experimental factor could not be ruled out. In a later analysis, some 18,000 TCR beta sequences were associated with specific HLA alleles at a false discovery rate of 0.05. Because HLA typing was unavailable for some donors at each locus, only the typed subset was used in association tests. A total of 150 or so TCR beta chains were listed by the study as associated with cytomegalovirus. A cluster of highly shared sequence variants was judged likely to represent a technical artifact of the sequencing pipeline. A few of the identified cytomegalovirus-associated TCR beta chains were confirmed in vitro to be specific for cytomegalovirus antigens. Strong co-occurrence of HLA alleles, especially DR and DQ, made assigning TCR associations to individual alleles difficult. According to a later analysis, TCR association rates differed among HLA loci, with DRB1 alleles showing the most associated TCRs and HLA-C alleles showing the fewest. Presence/absence analyses assumed roughly uniform sequencing depth across donors, an assumption that may not hold. The classifier was reported to diagnose cytomegalovirus status with high specificity and sensitivity in both the original and validation cohorts. Because counts were too low, roughly 18 rarely observed V segments, including chromosome 9 orphons, were left out of the earlier analysis of a few hundred of the donors. In a later genetic analysis, fewer N-insertions in productive TCRs were reported among donors in an Asian-associated ancestry cluster than the roughly 640-donor mean. According to a later analysis, parvovirus B19, influenza, CMV and Epstein-Barr virus appeared linked to several top co-occurrence clusters. The authors suggested that the approach could potentially be extended to other disease states and immunological phenotypes. A later analysis found that HLA-associated TCR beta chains were more clonally expanded and had lower generation probabilities than equally common non-associated chains. In this cohort, only TCR beta chains were sequenced, and detectable features were limited by the absence of alpha or paired-chain data.

CDR1 and CDR2, looked up from the germline V gene, are MGHDK and SYGVNS. V is clipped by 5 bases and J by 4 bases, and the sequence between their germline boundaries is 12 bases long. Spanning cysteine to phenylalanine, the CDR3 consists of 14 amino acids. Only CDR3 DNA is held: 42 bases, read in frame from base 1. The clonotype comes from a man aged 30 to 39 in good health and CMV-seronegative. The chain was built from TRBV25-1 and TRBJ1-3; TRBD1 might be the D gene, on 6 matching bases. Sample: PBMCs. The CDR3 sequence is CASSPQGSGNTIYF. The sequenced DNA: TGTGCCAGCAGTCCACAGGGTTCGGGAAACACCATATATTTT.